Given below is one TCR beta chain in context. Its antigen is currently unknown. This sample stems from a study of cytomegalovirus exposure and HLA in healthy donors. The PCR made use of 60 Vbeta and 13 Jbeta primers. Here immunoSEQ multiplex PCR was the method, and the copy in TCRdb shows in-frame clones only, minus some. The table records over 150,000 clones, around four fifths of them present only once. Germline V gene lookup returns CDR1 MNHEY and CDR2 SVGAGI. The CDR3 length is 16 residues. Trimming took 2 bases from V and 4 from J; bases not matched to a gene: 4. Study conclusions and caveats: A prior analysis recorded that most TCR beta V segments were productive about 87% or about 30% of the time. Diagnosis of cytomegalovirus status made by the classifier reportedly showed high specificity and sensitivity.

The sequence came from a male donor in good health and CMV-seropositive. The specimen sequenced was PBMCs. This chain uses TRBV6-5 with TRBJ2-3; 12 bases are shared with TRBD2. The CDR3 region is CASSYLAGGPPDTQYF. The DNA of the CDR3 is TGTGCCAGCAGTTACCTAGCGGGGGGGCCCCCAGATACGCAGTATTTT.